This T cell receptor beta chain emerged from a study of cytomegalovirus exposure and HLA in healthy donors. Repertoires were generated with immunoSEQ multiplex PCR, while TCRdb's copy carries only in-frame clones and drops some. The repertoire has 66,000 or so clones, approximately 97% of them found once; the top ten carry 1.5% to 2%. The CDR3 length is 15 residues. CDR1 is MNHEY and CDR2 is SVGAGI in the germline V gene. V trimming: 7 bases; J trimming: 1 base; junction bases outside the gene matches: 7. The sample comprised PBMCs. This chain uses TRBV6-5 with TRBJ2-1, with 7 bases fitting TRBD2. The clonotype originates from a woman under 30 in good health and CMV-seropositive. CDR3: CASKNAGASYNEQFF. Here the CDR3 DNA reads TGTGCCAGCAAGAATGCGGGAGCTTCCTACAATGAGCAGTTCTTC.